This entry describes one T cell receptor beta chain. What it recognizes is unknown. The repertoire was sequenced with immunoSEQ multiplex PCR; TCRdb's copy has only in-frame clones and lacks some. The table records about 75,000 clones, roughly nine tenths of them present only once. Germline assignment: CDR1 SNHLY and CDR2 FYNNEI. This CDR3 contains 13 residues. Trimming took 9 bases from V and 10 from J, leaving 21 bases between them. The sample is drawn from a study of OX40 agonist ivuxolimab in advanced cancers. The study's findings and limits: CD4+ and CD8+ blood T cells expanded clonally by week 6 at 0.1 to 3.0 mg/kg.

The gene calls are TRBV2 and TRBJ1-1, with D possibly being TRBD1 (5 bases). This sequence originates from an adult with an advanced solid tumor such as melanoma, head and neck, liver or kidney cancer. Specimen: CD4+ or CD8+ T cells sorted from blood, collected in a trial of the OX40 agonist ivuxolimab. The CDR3 protein is CARGVLEGGRAFF. The CDR3 region has the DNA TGTGCCAGGGGGGTTTTGGAGGGTGGGAGAGCTTTCTTT.